These 22 T cell receptor beta chains originate from one sample sequenced in a study of control samples from healthy donors and cancer patients (TCRdb year 2020). The protocol used for the library was the immunoSEQ multiplex PCR assay. TCRdb holds this immuneACCESS table with in-frame rearrangements only. Some clones are missing; in checked studies, unresolved V genes explain under half, and the rest has no known cause. The sample contains about 130,000 clones, approximately 92% of them found a single time. The top ten hold 5.5% of the sample. Sequences were obtained from blood. The receptors were gathered from a man younger than 30 in good health.

The rearrangement links TRBV5-1 to TRBJ2-7, with D unclear. Germline-derived CDR1 and CDR2 are SGHRS and YFSETQ. Trimming cost V 0 bases and J 0 bases, with 4 bases left between them. This CDR3 has 13 residues. The CDR3 is CASSLAISYEQYF. In DNA form, the CDR3 reads TGCGCCAGCAGCTTGGCCATCTCCTACGAGCAGTACTTC.

The chain links TRBV5-4 to TRBJ2-3; D is ambiguous. V was shortened by 2 bases and J by 0 bases, with 10 bases between the two germline ends. The CDR3 covers 15 residues. Germline V lookup: CDR1 SGHNT, CDR2 YYREEE (reference sequence). The CDR3 sequence: CASSFDVGSTDTQYF. The CDR3 DNA sequence: TGTGCCAGCAGCTTCGATGTCGGTAGCACAGATACGCAGTATTTT.

The V gene is TRBV29-1, the J gene TRBJ2-2; the D call may be TRBD1 or TRBD2 (5 bases each). Germline assignment: CDR1 SQVTM and CDR2 ANQGSEA. Deletions cut 0 bases from V and 6 bases from J, with 14 bases between. The CDR3 consists of 15 residues. CDR3 residues: CSVEDRSRGAGELFF. The CDR3 bases are TGCAGCGTTGAAGATCGGTCGAGGGGTGCCGGGGAGCTGTTTTTT.

The gene calls are TRBV27 and TRBJ2-3; a weak D match, TRBD2 (6 bases). The CDR3 has 15 amino acids. V shed 4 bases and J shed 4 bases, with 15 bases lying between them. Germline V gives CDR1 MNHEY, CDR2 SMNVEV (reference sequence). CDR3 DNA: TGTGCCAGCAGTTCCCATACGCGGGGCCCAGATACGCAGTATTTT. This translates into CASSSHTRGPDTQYF.

The gene calls are TRBV29-1 and TRBJ2-1; perhaps TRBD1 as D (5 bases). The CDR3 contains 12 residues. Germline assignment: CDR1 SQVTM and CDR2 ANQGSEA. Trimming took off 4 bases at V and 10 bases at J, with 14 bases between the two ends. Here the CDR3 reads CSVVAVGREQFF. CDR3 nucleotides: TGCAGCGTTGTCGCCGTGGGGCGGGAGCAGTTCTTC.

The chain links TRBV2 to TRBJ1-2, with D perhaps TRBD1 (6 bases). Germline CDR1 SNHLY, CDR2 FYNNEI. Trimming cost V 1 base and J 10 bases, with 10 bases left between them. The CDR3 contains 12 residues. Here the CDR3 reads CASSEEGGHYTF. In DNA form, the CDR3 reads TGTGCCAGCAGTGAAGAGGGGGGCCACTACACCTTC.

V gene TRBV29-1 combines with J gene TRBJ2-1; no firm D call. V was shortened by 5 bases and J by 0 bases, with 11 bases between the two germline ends. This CDR3 is 14 amino acids long. Germline CDR1 reads SQVTM; CDR2 reads ANQGSEA. CDR3: CSVLLSDSYNEQFF. CDR3 nucleotides: TGCAGCGTTTTGCTCTCGGACTCCTACAATGAGCAGTTCTTC.

V gene TRBV5-1 combines with J gene TRBJ2-7; D remains unclear. The CDR3 has 11 residues. Trimming stripped 3 bases from V and 3 bases from J, with 4 bases between. The V gene's germline CDR1 is SGHRS and CDR2 YFSETQ. The CDR3 DNA is TGCGCCAGCAGCTCGGACTACGAGCAGTACTTC. This encodes CASSSDYEQYF.

V and J are TRBV6-4 and TRBJ2-7; possible D gene TRBD1, 5 bases. Trimming removed 8 bases from V and 2 bases from J, with 22 bases in between. The CDR3 is made up of 16 amino acids. CDR1 MRHNA and CDR2 SNTAGT come from the germline V gene. CDR3 region: CASDHPPNRITYEQYF. The CDR3 DNA follows: TGTGCCAGCGACCACCCCCCCAACAGGATTACCTACGAGCAGTACTTC.

The chain couples TRBV6-2 or TRBV6-3 to TRBJ1-2, with D maybe TRBD1 (5 bases). Germline values: CDR1 MNHEY, CDR2 SVGEGT. The CDR3 contains 15 residues. Trimming shortened V by 2 bases and J by 4 bases, and 14 bases separated the two germline ends. For the CDR3, the DNA is TGTGCCAGCAGTTACCGGTCCGGGAGGGGCTATGGCTACACCTTC. Translation gives CASSYRSGRGYGYTF.

V usage is TRBV19 and J usage is TRBJ1-2; the D gene is possibly TRBD1 (6 bases). The CDR3 covers 13 residues. Trimming left V 5 bases short and J 8 bases short, with 15 bases between. Per the germline V gene, CDR1 is LNHDA and CDR2 is SQIVND (reference sequence). This CDR3 reads CASSAWGARGYTF. As DNA, the CDR3 is TGTGCCAGTAGTGCCTGGGGGGCGAGAGGCTACACCTTC.

This clone was seen just once. V usage is TRBV3-1 (or the pseudogene TRBV3-2) and J usage is TRBJ1-6; D is possibly TRBD1 (6 bases). V was pared by 3 bases and J by 5 bases, with 14 bases between. The CDR3 is 16 amino acids. The germline gives CDR1 LGHDT, CDR2 YNNKEL (reference sequence). The chain's CDR3 is CASSQRRQVDNSPLHF. CDR3 nucleotides: TGTGCCAGCAGCCAGAGGCGACAGGTCGATAATTCACCCCTCCACTTT.

V and J are TRBV4-2 and TRBJ2-1; D may be TRBD1 or TRBD2 (5 bases each). V was cut by 2 bases and J by 0 bases, with 14 bases left in between. CDR3 length equals 17 residues. The germline gives CDR1 LGHNA, CDR2 YNFKEQ. The CDR3 nucleotides read TGTGCCAGCAGCCAAAAACCGGGACCCCGCTCCTACAATGAGCAGTTCTTC. Translating it yields CASSQKPGPRSYNEQFF.

The CDR3 nucleotides are TGTGCCAGTAGCCATCCGGGCGAACAGGGCGGGAACACTGAAGCTTTCTTT. Encoded protein: CASSHPGEQGGNTEAFF. This rearrangement joins TRBV19 to TRBJ1-1, with D maybe TRBD1 (6 bases). V was trimmed by 6 bases and J by 1 base, leaving 21 bases between them. The CDR3 totals 17 residues. Germline values: CDR1 LNHDA, CDR2 SQIVND (reference sequence).

This clone is a singleton in its sample. The V and J genes are TRBV15 and TRBJ2-1; 8 bases map to TRBD1. V gave up 1 base and J gave up 1 base; unmatched junction bases: 3. Germline-derived CDR1 and CDR2 are LNHNV and YYDKDF (reference sequence). This CDR3 comprises 16 residues. CDR3 residues: CATSRAGGTSYNEQFF. The CDR3, as DNA: TGTGCCACCAGCAGAGCAGGGGGCACTTCCTACAATGAGCAGTTCTTC.

The chain joins TRBV13 to TRBJ1-6; D is uncertain. The CDR3 is made up of 15 amino acids. Looked up from germline, CDR1 is PRHDT and CDR2 is FYEKMQ (reference sequence). V lost 4 bases and J lost 1, with 8 bases in between. The CDR3 region is CASSSGESYNSPLHF. CDR3 bases: TGTGCCAGCAGCTCTGGGGAATCCTATAATTCACCCCTCCACTTT.

The chain has TRBV19 and TRBJ1-5, with 7 bases matching TRBD1. The V gene's germline CDR1 is LNHDA and CDR2 SQIVND (reference sequence). The CDR3 is 15 residues long. V shed 5 bases, J shed 6 bases, and the junction held 10 bases outside the gene matches. The CDR3 sequence: CASSGKGAFGQPQHF. Here the CDR3 DNA reads TGTGCCAGTAGTGGGAAGGGGGCTTTCGGTCAGCCCCAGCATTTT.

The CDR3 DNA follows: TGTGCCAGCAGCCAAGATCTGCTCCGGGGCGTATATGAAAAACTGTTTTTT. This gives the protein CASSQDLLRGVYEKLFF. This chain connects TRBV4-2 to TRBJ1-4, with a tentative D call TRBD1 (5 bases). Germline-derived CDR1 and CDR2 are LGHNA and YNFKEQ. This CDR3 region has 17 residues. Trimming left V 0 bases short and J 6 bases short, with 17 bases between.

The chain links TRBV9 to TRBJ2-7, with TRBD1 matching 10 bases. The CDR3 is made up of 15 amino acids. Germline trimming cut 3 bases from V and 2 bases from J; bases unmatched to any gene: 5. The germline CDR1 and CDR2 sequences are SGDLS and YYNGEE. The CDR3 is CASSAGQGFPYEQYF. The CDR3 DNA reads as TGTGCCAGCAGCGCGGGACAGGGGTTTCCCTACGAGCAGTACTTC.

The chain is built from TRBV27 and TRBJ1-2, with TRBD1 matching 8 bases. V lost 5 bases, J lost 4 bases, and 9 bases stayed unmatched. Germline V CDR1 and CDR2: MNHEY, SMNVEV (reference sequence). CDR3 size: 15 residues. The CDR3 DNA reads as TGTGCCAGCAGTCACGGGACAGGCCCTATCTATGGCTACACCTTC. Translating it yields CASSHGTGPIYGYTF.

V and J are TRBV14 and TRBJ2-4, with 7 bases identical to TRBD2. V trimming: 4 bases; J trimming: 0 bases; junction bases outside the gene matches: 12. The CDR3 sequence is 18 residues long. CDR1 is SGHDN, CDR2 FVKESK, per germline. CDR3 sequence (DNA): TGTGCCAGCAGCCCGGGTCCTAGCGGAGACATAGCCAAAAACATTCAGTACTTC. It yields the protein CASSPGPSGDIAKNIQYF.

This clone was observed a few times. The chain is built from TRBV3-1 (or the pseudogene TRBV3-2) and TRBJ1-5, with D unresolved. Trimming shortened V by 0 bases and J by 8 bases, and 8 bases separated the two germline ends. Germline assignment: CDR1 LGHDT and CDR2 YNNKEL (reference sequence). The CDR3 sequence is 13 residues long. CDR3 DNA sequence: TGTGCCAGCAGCCAAGATCTTTTCAAGCCCCAGCATTTT. Translated: CASSQDLFKPQHF.